The next 27 T cell receptor beta chains were all read from a single sample in a study of T cell clonality in common variable immunodeficiency (dated by TCRdb to about 2015). Beyond this particular receptor, the publication reports: Reportedly, TCRbeta sequences from CVID had fewer deletions and N-nucleotide insertions, and highly modified clones with 13 or more V deletions were absent from CVID.

These receptors' antigens are unknown. Receptor libraries were prepared by the immunoSEQ multiplex PCR assay. TCRdb took over this immuneACCESS table, retaining in-frame rearrangements with V and J assigned. Such tables are incomplete; in checked studies, under half of the missing clones stem from an unresolved V gene, and the remainder is unexplained. Listed for this sample are about 20,000 clones, none observed only a single time. Clones ranked in the top ten supply roughly 2.7% of the sample. Sequencing used peripheral blood mononuclear cells. The receptors shown here come from a human donor with common variable immunodeficiency.

A few counts support this clone. The read gets to within 3 residues of the CDR3 end, and the germline J gene fills in the rest. This chain links TRBV18 with TRBJ2-2; 7 nucleotides match TRBD1. V was pared by 3 bases and J by 4 bases, with 11 bases of the junction left unmatched. The CDR3 sequence is 17 residues long. CDR1 is KGHSH, CDR2 LQKENI, per germline. The CDR3 is CASSPPGQSYGTGELFF. Incomplete CDR3 DNA: TGTGCCAGCTCACCCCCGGGACAGTCTTATGGCACCGGGGAG. Full variable domain (remainder filled in from reference TRBV18 and TRBJ2-2): NAGVMQNPRHLVRRRGQEARLRCSPMKGHSHVYWYRQLPEEGLKFMVYLQKENIIDESGMPKERFSAEFPKEGPSILRIQQVVRGDSAAYFCASSPPGQSYGTGELFFGEGSRLTVL.

This clone was detected a few times. The read ends 3 residues before the CDR3 terminus; that terminus is restored from the germline J gene. The chain is built from TRBV7-2 and TRBJ2-3; TRBD2 is a possible D gene (7 bases). The CDR3 sequence is 15 residues long. The V and J ends lost 5 bases and 5 bases respectively, with 17 bases between them. CDR1 and CDR2 from the germline V gene are SGHTA and FQGNSA. The sequenced part of the CDR3 DNA is TGTGCCAGCAGCCTGCGGGGGCCCCGGGAAGATACG. It codes for CASSLRGPREDT. The complete CDR3 sequence is CASSLRGPREDTQYF.

This clone was seen only a few times. Sequencing ends 3 residues short of the CDR3 end; the germline J gene provides the rest. This rearrangement joins TRBV19 to TRBJ2-1; D is possibly TRBD1 (5 bases). There are 13 residues in the CDR3. V was clipped by 6 bases and J by 5 bases, with 11 bases between them. Germline V lookup: CDR1 LNHDA, CDR2 SQIVND (reference sequence). CDR3 DNA (partial): TGTGCCAGTAGCGAAGGGGTTAACAATGAG. As protein: CASSEGVNNE. The CDR3 reads in full as CASSEGVNNEQFF.

This clone rates as medium-sized. The read gets to within 3 residues of the CDR3 end, and the germline J gene fills in the rest. The V gene is TRBV3-1 (or the pseudogene TRBV3-2), the J gene TRBJ1-3; no clear D. The CDR3 is 13 residues long. Germline V CDR1 and CDR2: LGHDT, YNNKEL (reference sequence). Trimming cost V 5 bases and J 0 bases, with 5 bases left between them. CDR3 in amino acids: CASSAGSGNTIYF. CDR3 DNA, as far as it was read: TGTGCCAGCAGCGCCGGCTCTGGAAACACC.

This clone was observed a few times. The CDR3 end falls 3 residues outside the read, so it is completed with the germline J gene. V and J are TRBV19 and TRBJ1-6; D may be TRBD1 (5 bases). Germline loops: CDR1 LNHDA, CDR2 SQIVND (reference sequence). V lost 6 bases to trimming and J lost 10 bases, with 19 bases between them. The CDR3 covers 15 residues. The DNA read from the CDR3 is TGTGCCAGTAGCCCTCAGACGGCCGGGGGGTCACCC. Encoded protein: CASSPQTAGGSP. Given in full, the CDR3 is CASSPQTAGGSPLHF.

This clone was seen only a few times. The observed sequence ends 3 residues before the CDR3 terminus, with the missing tail filled in from the germline J gene. This chain joins TRBV23-1 and TRBJ1-1; 12 bases match TRBD1. TRBV23-1 carries the ORF label, with uncertain function. After removal of 7 bases from V and 7 bases from J, the junction contained 13 bases not matched to a gene. The CDR3 length is 16 residues. CDR3 sequence: CASTRLPGQGACEAFF. The sequenced CDR3 bases are TGCGCCAGCACCCGCCTTCCGGGACAGGGGGCTTGTGAA.

To note about this clone: The missing CDR3 end, 3 residues past where the read stops, is filled in from the germline J gene. The chain recombines TRBV19 with TRBJ2-4, with 8 bases lining up with TRBD1. The CDR3 is made up of 16 amino acids. Germline-derived CDR1 and CDR2 are LNHDA and SQIVND (reference sequence). This CDR3 reads CASSQGAGAGSTIQYF. CDR3 DNA, as far as it was read: TGTGCCAGTAGTCAGGGGGCGGGCGCAGGATCAACGATT.

This clone has a count of ten or more. With the read ending 3 residues before the CDR3 end, the germline J gene is used to fill in that end. V usage is TRBV14 and J usage is TRBJ2-3; maybe TRBD2 (6 bases). The germline CDR1 and CDR2 sequences are SGHDN and FVKESK. The length of the CDR3 is 16 residues. Trimming took off 0 bases at V and 2 bases at J, with 12 bases between the two ends. The part of the CDR3 DNA that was read is TGTGCCAGCAGCCAAGAGAAGGCTAGCGACACAGATACG. Translation gives CASSQEKASDTDT. The whole CDR3 sequence is CASSQEKASDTDTQYF.

This clone was counted a few times. The read gets to within 3 residues of the CDR3 end, and the germline J gene fills in the rest. The V and J genes are TRBV18 and TRBJ1-1; D may be TRBD1 (6 bases). CDR1 and CDR2 (germline): KGHSH, LQKENI. This CDR3 spans 14 amino acids. Trimming shortened V by 6 bases and J by 5 bases, and 16 bases separated the two germline ends. The CDR3 loop reads CASSTNQGSTEAFF. CDR3 DNA, as far as it was read: TGTGCCAGCTCGACGAACCAGGGGTCGACTGAA.

This clone was counted only a few times. Read coverage stops 3 residues before the CDR3 terminus; the germline J gene supplies the remainder. The chain recombines TRBV18 with TRBJ2-3; 13 bases are a match to TRBD2. This CDR3 contains 18 residues. After removal of 4 bases from V and 4 bases from J, the junction contained 11 bases not matched to a gene. Germline CDR1 and CDR2: KGHSH and LQKENI. The CDR3 loop reads CASSHGLAGVRGADTQYF. The sequenced part of the CDR3 DNA is TGTGCCAGCTCACACGGACTAGCGGGGGTGCGAGGAGCAGATACG.

This clone has more than one count but fewer than ten. The sequence runs out 3 residues before the end of the CDR3; the remainder is reconstructed from the germline J gene. The chain couples TRBV19 to TRBJ2-1; possibly TRBD1 for D (5 bases). The germline CDR1 and CDR2 sequences are LNHDA and SQIVND (reference sequence). The CDR3 consists of 16 residues. V was clipped by 1 base and J by 0 bases, with 10 bases between them. The CDR3 sequence: CASSIVQGSSYNEQFF. CDR3 bases read: TGTGCCAGTAGTATAGTGCAGGGCAGCTCCTACAATGAG.

At least ten counts were recorded for this clone. The read falls 3 residues short of the CDR3 end, and the missing part is taken from the germline J gene. This sequence joins TRBV27 and TRBJ1-1; D gene unclear. The CDR3 covers 13 residues. V gave up 1 base and J gave up 2 bases, with 5 bases separating them. The germline V gene has CDR1 MNHEY and CDR2 SMNVEV (reference sequence). The sequenced CDR3 bases are TGTGCCAGCAGTTTATACAGAAACACTGAA. This gives the protein CASSLYRNTE. The CDR3 as a whole reads CASSLYRNTEAFF.

This clone has a handful of counts. The read ends 3 residues shy of where the CDR3 ends; the end is completed using the germline J gene. The rearrangement uses TRBV18 and TRBJ1-2, with D maybe TRBD1 (5 bases). Per the germline V gene, CDR1 is KGHSH and CDR2 is LQKENI. The CDR3 consists of 12 residues. The CDR3 spells CASSPAEGGYTF. CDR3 DNA (partial): TGTGCCAGCTCACCGGCGGAGGGGGGC.

This clone is deemed medium-sized. The CDR3 extends 3 residues past the end of the read, so its final part is completed from the germline J gene. The chain combines TRBV4-1 with TRBJ2-3; TRBD2 matches at 7 bases. Germline trimming cut 3 bases from V and 1 base from J; bases unmatched to any gene: 4. The CDR3 length is 15 residues. The germline CDR1 and CDR2 sequences are MGHRA and YSYEKL. CDR3 loop: CASSHPSGRTDTQYF. Partial CDR3 DNA: TGCGCCAGCAGCCATCCTAGCGGACGCACAGATACG.

This clone was seen a handful of times. The read gets to within 3 residues of the CDR3 end, and the germline J gene fills in the rest. This chain connects TRBV7-2 to TRBJ2-2; D perhaps matches TRBD1 (7 bases). Per germline, CDR1 SGHTA and CDR2 FQGNSA. The CDR3 runs 14 residues. V gave up 6 bases and J gave up 2 bases, with 10 bases separating them. The chain's CDR3 is CASRRDSNTGELFF. The sequenced CDR3 bases are TGTGCCAGCAGGCGGGACAGTAACACCGGGGAG. The full variable domain, its missing parts supplied by reference TRBV7-2 and TRBJ2-2, is GAGVSQSPSNKVTEKGKDVELRCDPISGHTALYWYRQSLGQGLEFLIYFQGNSAPDKSGLPSDRFSAERTGGSVSTLTIQRTQQEDSAVYLCASRRDSNTGELFFGEGSRLTVL.

Turning to this clone: The read ends 3 residues before the CDR3 terminus; that terminus is restored from the germline J gene. The chain has TRBV19 and TRBJ2-5; TRBD1 matches 8 bases. J was trimmed by 5 bases and V by 4 bases; bases with no gene match: 3. CDR3 length: 13 residues. Germline values: CDR1 LNHDA, CDR2 SQIVND (reference sequence). Incomplete CDR3 DNA: TGTGCCAGTAGTAGGACAGGGTGGGAGACC. The encoded protein is CASSRTGWET. The whole CDR3 region reads CASSRTGWETQYF.

As concerns this clone: The CDR3 extends 3 residues past the end of the read, so its final part is completed from the germline J gene. J is TRBJ1-2 and V is TRBV7-9; D is possibly TRBD1 (6 bases). CDR1 is SEHNR and CDR2 is FQNEAQ in the germline V gene (reference sequence). V was cut by 1 base and J by 3 bases, with 9 bases left in between. This CDR3 spans 14 amino acids. The CDR3 DNA, read in part, is TGTGCCAGCAGCTTAGATCCAGGGGACTATGGC. The encoded protein is CASSLDPGDYG. The complete CDR3 reads CASSLDPGDYGYTF.

This clone was counted a few times. One end of the junction varies from germline; a read error may be responsible. Sequencing ends 3 residues short of the CDR3 end; the germline J gene provides the rest. The chain combines TRBV7-7 with TRBJ1-2, with D possibly being TRBD1 (6 bases). Germline V CDR1 and CDR2: SSHAT, FNYEAQ (reference sequence). This CDR3 spans 17 amino acids. CDR3 amino acids: CASSPYYTGQGGSGYTF. Partial CDR3 DNA: TGTGCTAGCAGCCCTTATTATACAGGGCAGGGAGGTAGTGGC.

This clone was seen a few times. From the germline J gene comes the end of the CDR3, since the read stops 3 residues before it. This chain joins TRBV7-6 and TRBJ2-2; D not resolved. V was cut by 2 bases and J by 0 bases, with 10 bases left in between. The CDR3 totals 16 residues. The V gene's germline CDR1 is SGHVS and CDR2 FNYEAQ. The sequenced part of the CDR3 DNA is TGTGCCAGCAGCTTACAGTACCCTTCGAACACCGGGGAG. This codes for CASSLQYPSNTGE. From start to end, the CDR3 is CASSLQYPSNTGELFF.

This CDR3 reads CASSPQPPGLINSPLHF. CDR3 DNA, as far as it was read: TGTGCCAGCTCACCGCAGCCGCCGGGACTCATTAATTCACCC. The chain carries TRBV18 and TRBJ1-6, with D tentatively TRBD1 (5 bases). The DNA ends 3 residues before the CDR3 does, and the rest of the CDR3 is filled in from the germline J gene. The V gene's germline CDR1 is KGHSH and CDR2 LQKENI. The CDR3 length is 17 residues. V shed 3 bases and J shed 6 bases, with 18 bases lying between them.

Concerning this clone itself: The read comes to an end 3 residues before the CDR3 does, leaving the germline J gene to fill in the end. The chain links TRBV7-2 to TRBJ1-1; D may be TRBD1 (5 bases). Germline CDR1 SGHTA, CDR2 FQGNSA. The length of the CDR3 is 13 residues. The sequenced CDR3 bases are TGTGCCAGCAGCTTAGCGCTTATAGGGGCA. Protein: CASSLALIGA. The CDR3, in full, reads CASSLALIGAAFF.

For this clone: Read data end 3 residues before the CDR3 end; the end is taken from the germline J gene. This chain joins TRBV7-6 and TRBJ2-1; D possibly corresponds to TRBD2 (5 bases). CDR1 SGHVS and CDR2 FNYEAQ come from the germline V gene. The CDR3 extends over 14 amino acids. V was pared by 5 bases and J by 4 bases, with 12 bases between. The CDR3 DNA, read in part, is TGTGCCAGCAGCATGGATACTAGATACAATGAG. Its translation: CASSMDTRYNE. The entire CDR3 protein is CASSMDTRYNEQFF.

On this clone: The read stops 3 residues short of the end of the CDR3; the missing end is completed from the germline J gene. The rearrangement joins TRBV7-7 to TRBJ2-1; D might be TRBD1 (5 bases). There are 13 residues in the CDR3. V was clipped by 6 bases and J by 6 bases, with 12 bases between them. The germline V gene encodes CDR1 SSHAT and CDR2 FNYEAQ (reference sequence). CDR3 sequence reads: CASSWGVGNEQFF. The DNA read from the CDR3 is TGTGCCAGCAGTTGGGGCGTTGGCAATGAG.

This clone was observed at least ten times. The read is 3 residues too short to cover the CDR3 end, so that end is filled in from the germline J gene. The V gene is TRBV6-2 or TRBV6-3, the J gene TRBJ2-3; D is ambiguous. Germline V lookup: CDR1 MNHEY, CDR2 SVGEGT. V lost 0 bases, J lost 2 bases, and 12 bases lay in between. This CDR3 has 16 residues. CDR3: CASSYSIGQNTDTQYF. CDR3 bases read: TGTGCCAGCAGTTACTCGATAGGGCAAAACACAGATACG.

This clone counts as medium-sized. The read ends 3 residues shy of where the CDR3 ends; the end is completed using the germline J gene. The V call is TRBV3-1 (or the pseudogene TRBV3-2), the J call TRBJ1-5, with 8 nucleotides matching TRBD1. Trimming removed 1 base from V and 0 bases from J; junction bases left unmatched: 11. Germline V CDR1 and CDR2: LGHDT, YNNKEL (reference sequence). The CDR3 is 19 amino acids. CDR3 loop: CASSQATRRDRSSNQPQHF. The CDR3 DNA, read in part, is TGTGCCAGCAGCCAAGCAACACGCCGGGACAGGTCTAGCAATCAGCCC.

Worth noting for this clone: The CDR3 extends 3 residues past the end of the read, so its final part is completed from the germline J gene. The chain has TRBV7-9 and TRBJ1-1; possible D gene TRBD1, 6 bases. There are 12 residues in the CDR3. The germline gives CDR1 SEHNR, CDR2 FQNEAQ (reference sequence). Trimming took off 4 bases at V and 6 bases at J, with 9 bases between the two ends. The part of the CDR3 DNA that was read is TGTGCCAGCAGCTCGGGGGGCTCTGAA. Translated: CASSSGGSE. The entire CDR3 is CASSSGGSEAFF.

This clone has more than one count but fewer than ten. The read falls 3 residues short of the CDR3 end, and the missing part is taken from the germline J gene. The chain has TRBV19 and TRBJ1-5; D is undetermined. This CDR3 has 14 amino acids. Germline values: CDR1 LNHDA, CDR2 SQIVND (reference sequence). V lost 2 bases and J lost 2, with 7 bases in between. The sequenced part of the CDR3 DNA is TGTGCCAGTAGTATAAGGCAGGGCAATCAGCCC. It codes for CASSIRQGNQP. The whole CDR3 sequence reads CASSIRQGNQPQHF. Full variable domain (missing parts from reference TRBV19 and TRBJ1-5): DGGITQSPKYLFRKEGQNVTLSCEQNLNHDAMYWYRQDPGQGLRLIYYSQIVNDFQKGDIAEGYSVSREKKESFPLTVTSAQKNPTAFYLCASSIRQGNQPQHFGDGTRLSIL.